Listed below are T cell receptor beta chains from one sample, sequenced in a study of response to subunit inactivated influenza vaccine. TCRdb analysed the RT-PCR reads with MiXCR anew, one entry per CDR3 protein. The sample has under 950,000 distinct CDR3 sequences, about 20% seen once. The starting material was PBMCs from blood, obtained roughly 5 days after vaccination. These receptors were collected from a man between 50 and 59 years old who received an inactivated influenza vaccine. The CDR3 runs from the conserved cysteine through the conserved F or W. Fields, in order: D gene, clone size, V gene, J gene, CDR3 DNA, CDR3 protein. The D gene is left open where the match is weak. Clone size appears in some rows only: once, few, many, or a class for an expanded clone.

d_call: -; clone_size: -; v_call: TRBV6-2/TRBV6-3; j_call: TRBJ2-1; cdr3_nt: TGTGCCAGCAGCCTACGACTAGTTAGTGAGCAGTTCTTC; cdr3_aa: CASSLRLVSEQFF
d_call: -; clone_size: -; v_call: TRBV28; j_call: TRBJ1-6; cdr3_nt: TGTGCCAGCAGTTTATTAGGCAGGGGCGGATCACCCCTCCACTTT; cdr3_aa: CASSLLGRGGSPLHF
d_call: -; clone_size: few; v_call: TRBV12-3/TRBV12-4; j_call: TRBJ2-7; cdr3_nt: TGTGCCAGCAGTTTAGTAAAGTACGAGCAGTACTTC; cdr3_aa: CASSLVKYEQYF
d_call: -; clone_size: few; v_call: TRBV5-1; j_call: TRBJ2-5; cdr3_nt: TGCGCCAGCAGCTTGGCTTTCCCGGGGGCCGGAGAGACCCAGTACTTC; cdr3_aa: CASSLAFPGAGETQYF
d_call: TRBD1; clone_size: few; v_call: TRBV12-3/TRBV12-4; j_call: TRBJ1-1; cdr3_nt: TGTGCCAGCGGCTCCCATAAAAGGGGGCTACAAATGAACACTGAAGCTTTCTTT; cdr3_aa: CASGSHKRGLQMNTEAFF
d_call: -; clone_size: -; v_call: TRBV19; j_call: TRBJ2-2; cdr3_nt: TGTGCCAGTAGTAAATCCTCGGGGACCGGGGAGCTGTTTTTT; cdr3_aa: CASSKSSGTGELFF
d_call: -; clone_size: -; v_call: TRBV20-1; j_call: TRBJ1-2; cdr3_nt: TGCAGTGCTAGAGATGGACGTTATGGCTACACCTTC; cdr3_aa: CSARDGRYGYTF
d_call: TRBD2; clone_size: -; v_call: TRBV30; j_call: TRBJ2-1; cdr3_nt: TGTGCCTGGAGTGGCTCAGCGGGAGCGTCCTACAATGAGCAGTTCTTC; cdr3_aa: CAWSGSAGASYNEQFF
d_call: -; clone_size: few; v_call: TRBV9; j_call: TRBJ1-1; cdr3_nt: TGTGCCAGCAGCGTAGATAAGGGGAACACTGAAGCTTTCTTT; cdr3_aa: CASSVDKGNTEAFF
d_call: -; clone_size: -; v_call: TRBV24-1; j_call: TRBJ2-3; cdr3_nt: TGTGCCACCTCCGGGGGTCGAGCAGATACGCAGTATTTT; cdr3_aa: CATSGGRADTQYF
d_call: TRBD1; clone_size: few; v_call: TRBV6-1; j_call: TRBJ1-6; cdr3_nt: TGTGCCAGCAGTGCAACTGGGACAGGGCAGCATAATTCACCCCTCCACTTT; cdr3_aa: CASSATGTGQHNSPLHF
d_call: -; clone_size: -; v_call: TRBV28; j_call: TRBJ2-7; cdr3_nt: TGTGCCGTACGAAGCGGAACCACCTACGAGCAGTACTTC; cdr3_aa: CAVRSGTTYEQYF
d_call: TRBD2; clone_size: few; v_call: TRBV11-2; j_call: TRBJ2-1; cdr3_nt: TGTGCCAGCAGCCCAGAACTAGCGGGATGGGGTGAGCAGTTCTTC; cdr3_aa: CASSPELAGWGEQFF
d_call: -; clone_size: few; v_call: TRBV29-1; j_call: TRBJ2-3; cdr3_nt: TGCAGCGTCCCAGGATTGAGGACAGATACGCAGTATTTT; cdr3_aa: CSVPGLRTDTQYF
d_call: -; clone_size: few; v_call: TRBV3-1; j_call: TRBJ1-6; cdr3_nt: TGTGCCAGCAGCCATAATGCAGACAATTCACCCCTCCACTTT; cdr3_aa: CASSHNADNSPLHF
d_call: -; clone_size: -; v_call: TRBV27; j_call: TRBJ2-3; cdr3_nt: TGTGCCAGCACCGGCGGGGCCCGCACAGATACGCAGTATTTT; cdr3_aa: CASTGGARTDTQYF
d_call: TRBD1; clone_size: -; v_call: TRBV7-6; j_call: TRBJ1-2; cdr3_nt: TGTGCCAGCAGGTCCCTGACAGGGAACTATGGCTACACCTTC; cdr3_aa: CASRSLTGNYGYTF
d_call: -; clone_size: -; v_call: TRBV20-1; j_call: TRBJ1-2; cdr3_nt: TGCAGTGCTAGATCGGTACAGGAGGGCCCTAATGGCTACACCTTC; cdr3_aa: CSARSVQEGPNGYTF
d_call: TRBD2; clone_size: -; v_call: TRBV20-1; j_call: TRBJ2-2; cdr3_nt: TGCAGTGCTCTGTTGCGGGAGTACACCGGGGAGCTGTTTTTT; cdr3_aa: CSALLREYTGELFF
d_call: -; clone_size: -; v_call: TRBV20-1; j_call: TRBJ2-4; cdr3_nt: TGCAGTGCTAGGGGCAGGGGAGAAAACATTCAGTACTTC; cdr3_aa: CSARGRGENIQYF
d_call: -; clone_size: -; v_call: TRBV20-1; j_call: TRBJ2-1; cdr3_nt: TGCAGTGCTAGAGTAGAGTTAACCTACAATGAGCAGTTCTTC; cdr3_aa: CSARVELTYNEQFF
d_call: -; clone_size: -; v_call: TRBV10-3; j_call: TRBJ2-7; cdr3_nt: TGTGCCATCAGCGCTCGGGGGGCCGTTGCTTACGAGCAGTACTTC; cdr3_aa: CAISARGAVAYEQYF
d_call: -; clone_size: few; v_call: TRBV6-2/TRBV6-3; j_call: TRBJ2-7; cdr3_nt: TGTGCCAGCAGTTACCCCCAGGTCTTCTCCTACGAGCAGTACTTC; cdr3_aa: CASSYPQVFSYEQYF
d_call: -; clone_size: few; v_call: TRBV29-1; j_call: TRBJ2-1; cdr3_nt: TGCAGCGCCCAAGGTAATGAGAATGAGCAGTTCTTC; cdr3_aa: CSAQGNENEQFF
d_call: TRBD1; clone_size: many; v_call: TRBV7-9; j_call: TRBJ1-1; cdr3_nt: TGTGCCAGCAGGGACTCTTGGGACAGGCGGACTTTCTTT; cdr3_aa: CASRDSWDRRTFF
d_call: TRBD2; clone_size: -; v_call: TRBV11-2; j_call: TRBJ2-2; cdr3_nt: TGTGCCAGCAGCCACGGGAGGCGGGAGCGACCTAACACCGGGGAGCTGTTTTTT; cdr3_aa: CASSHGRRERPNTGELFF
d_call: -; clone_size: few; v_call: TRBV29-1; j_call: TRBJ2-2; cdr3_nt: TGCACGTATGGGAGGAGGCCCGGGGAGCTGTTTTTT; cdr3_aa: CTYGRRPGELFF
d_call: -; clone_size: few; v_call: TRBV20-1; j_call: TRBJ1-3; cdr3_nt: TGCAGTGCTAGAGTTTTTTCTTCTGGAAACACCATATATTTT; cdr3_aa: CSARVFSSGNTIYF